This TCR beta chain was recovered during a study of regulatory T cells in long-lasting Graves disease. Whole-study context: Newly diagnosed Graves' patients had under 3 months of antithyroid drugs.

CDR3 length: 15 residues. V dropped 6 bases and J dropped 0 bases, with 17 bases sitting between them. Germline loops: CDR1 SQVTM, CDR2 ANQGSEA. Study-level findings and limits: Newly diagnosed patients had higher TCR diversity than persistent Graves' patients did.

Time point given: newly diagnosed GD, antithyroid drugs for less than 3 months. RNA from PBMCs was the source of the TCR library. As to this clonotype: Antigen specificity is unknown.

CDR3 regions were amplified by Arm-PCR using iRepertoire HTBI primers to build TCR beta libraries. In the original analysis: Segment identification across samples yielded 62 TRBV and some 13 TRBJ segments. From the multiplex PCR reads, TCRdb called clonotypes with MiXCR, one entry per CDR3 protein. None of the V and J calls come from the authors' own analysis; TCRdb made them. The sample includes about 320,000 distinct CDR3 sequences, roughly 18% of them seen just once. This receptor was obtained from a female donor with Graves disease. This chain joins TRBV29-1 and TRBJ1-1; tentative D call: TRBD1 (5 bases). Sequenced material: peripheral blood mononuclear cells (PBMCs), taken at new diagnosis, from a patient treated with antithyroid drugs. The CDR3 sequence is CSVTFPGTVNTEAFF. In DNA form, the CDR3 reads TGCAGCGTCACTTTCCCCGGGACGGTGAACACTGAAGCTTTCTTT.